This T cell receptor beta chain appears in the sequencing data of a study of blood T cell repertoires in COVID-19. Germline V gene lookup returns CDR1 MNHEY and CDR2 SVGAGI. With 2 bases removed from V and 2 bases from J, the gap between germline ends came to 15 bases. The CDR3 runs 16 residues. Sequencing was performed with immunoSEQ multiplex PCR; in TCRdb, only in-frame clones are kept and a portion is missing. Of some 260,000 clones in the sample, about 91% were seen once. This receptor was identified in a man older than 75 with acute or convalescent COVID-19. V gene TRBV6-5 combines with J gene TRBJ2-5, with unresolved D. Sequenced material: peripheral blood. CDR3 region: CASSYKRQARQETQYF. In DNA form, the CDR3 reads TGTGCCAGCAGTTACAAACGTCAAGCACGGCAAGAGACCCAGTACTTC.